This T cell receptor beta chain was profiled in a study of cytomegalovirus exposure and HLA in healthy donors. The PCR employed 60 Vbeta primers together with 13 Jbeta primers. Some clones are missing from TCRdb's copy, which holds only in-frame ones; the method was immunoSEQ multiplex PCR. The sample lists 140,000 to 150,000 clones, roughly 79% occurring once. CDR3 length: 15 residues. V lost 1 base and J lost 1, with 8 bases in between. Germline V gives CDR1 SGHTA, CDR2 FQGNSA. By share of the sample, this clone is large. The same CDR3 is also encoded by other DNA sequences in this sample. This chain joins TRBV7-2 and TRBJ1-5; tentatively, D is TRBD1 (5 bases). Sequencing was carried out using PBMCs. This clonotype was sampled from an older woman in good health and CMV-seropositive. CDR3 amino acids: CASSLGRGSNQPQHF. CDR3 coding DNA: TGTGCCAGCAGCTTAGGGAGGGGCAGCAATCAGCCCCAGCATTTT.